Following are 28 T cell receptor beta chains from one sample sequenced in a study of T cell responses to AZD1222 COVID-19 vaccine. Here immunoSEQ multiplex PCR was the method, and the copy in TCRdb shows in-frame clones only, minus some. The table has about 120,000 clones, more than 85% seen once; the top ten hold around 9.4%. The material was peripheral blood, obtained on day 0 of AZD1222 vaccination. These TCRs come from an adult in good health.

CDR3 nucleotide sequence: TGTGCCAGGGCCCCCCCTCGGACTAACTATGGCTACACCTTC. Its protein is CARAPPRTNYGYTF. The chain combines TRBV2 with TRBJ1-2; no clear D. Trimming left V 9 bases short and J 0 bases short, with 14 bases between. The CDR3 covers 14 residues. Germline V gene lookup returns CDR1 SNHLY and CDR2 FYNNEI.

The chain employs TRBV6-5 and TRBJ2-5; D gene uncertain. This CDR3 is 13 amino acids long. Trimming pared 3 bases from V and 2 bases from J, leaving 7 bases between. Germline lookup yields CDR1 MNHEY and CDR2 SVGAGI. The CDR3 spells CASSYSRQETQYF. In DNA, the CDR3 is TGTGCCAGCAGTTATTCCCGACAAGAGACCCAGTACTTC.

This clone was picked up a small number of times. V gene TRBV27 combines with J gene TRBJ1-2, with D unclear. V lost 0 bases and J 5 bases, leaving 7 bases between the germline ends. Germline CDR1 and CDR2: MNHEY and SMNVEV (reference sequence). The CDR3 contains 13 residues. The CDR3 loop is CASSLSTSYGYTF. In nucleotides, the CDR3 is TGTGCCAGCAGTTTATCGACCAGTTATGGCTACACCTTC.

The CDR3 sequence: CASSLNGQGAQAFF. In DNA form, the CDR3 reads TGTGCCAGCAGCCTAAACGGACAGGGCGCCCAAGCTTTCTTT. The chain uses TRBV7-2 and TRBJ1-1; 8 bases match TRBD1. Germline V gene sequence: CDR1 SGHTA, CDR2 FQGNSA. This CDR3 comprises 14 residues. Trimming at V came to 5 bases and at J to 9 bases, leaving 11 bases not matched to a gene. The full variable domain, rest sourced from reference TRBV7-2 and TRBJ1-1, is GAGVSQSPSNKVTEKGKDVELRCDPISGHTALYWYRQSLGQGLEFLIYFQGNSAPDKSGLPSDRFSAERTGGSVSTLTIQRTQQEDSAVYLCASSLNGQGAQAFFGQGTRLTVV.

The CDR3 loop is CASSPGDGYTF. The CDR3 DNA follows: TGTGCCAGCAGCCCCGGGGATGGCTACACCTTC. V is TRBV7-9 and J is TRBJ1-2; no reliable D call. The V and J ends lost 5 bases and 6 bases respectively, with 7 bases between them. The CDR3 has 11 amino acids. CDR1 SEHNR and CDR2 FQNEAQ come from the germline V gene (reference sequence).

The CDR3 loop is CASSQEERVSGNTIYF. In DNA form, the CDR3 reads TGTGCCAGCAGCCAAGAGGAGCGGGTCTCTGGAAACACCATATATTTT. The J gene is TRBJ1-3, the V gene TRBV4-2, with D unresolved. The CDR3 contains 16 residues. Germline V gene sequence: CDR1 LGHNA, CDR2 YNFKEQ. V lost 0 bases, J lost 0 bases, and 9 bases lay in between.

J is TRBJ2-7 and V is TRBV3-1 (or the pseudogene TRBV3-2); D perhaps matches TRBD1 (6 bases). CDR3 length: 14 residues. Trimming pared 4 bases from V and 5 bases from J, leaving 15 bases between. Germline values: CDR1 LGHDT, CDR2 YNNKEL (reference sequence). CDR3 region: CASSPADRIHEQYF. As DNA, the CDR3 is TGTGCCAGCAGCCCCGCAGACAGGATCCACGAGCAGTACTTC.

The chain employs TRBV6-6 and TRBJ2-5, with D possibly being TRBD1 (6 bases). CDR3 length equals 11 residues. V gave up 7 bases and J gave up 5 bases, with 8 bases separating them. Germline V lookup: CDR1 MNHNY, CDR2 SVGAGI (reference sequence). CDR3 sequence reads: CASTQGETQYF. The DNA for the CDR3 is TGTGCCAGCACTCAGGGGGAGACCCAGTACTTC.

The genes are TRBV6-6 and TRBJ1-2; no definite D call. The CDR3 has 14 residues. CDR1 is MNHNY, CDR2 SVGAGI, per germline (reference sequence). V was pared by 7 bases and J by 4 bases, with 16 bases between. As DNA, the CDR3 is TGTGCCAGCACCCTAAGGGAGGGAGCCTATGGCTACACCTTC. It yields the protein CASTLREGAYGYTF.

This rearrangement joins TRBV7-8 to TRBJ2-6; 12 bases line up with TRBD2. CDR1 is SGHVS, CDR2 FQNEAQ, per germline. With 3 bases clipped from V and 0 bases from J, the junction kept 3 bases outside the gene matches. The CDR3 covers 18 residues. CDR3 in DNA: TGTGCCAGCAGCTTCTTGACTAGCGGGGGCTCTGGGGCCAACGTCCTGACTTTC. As protein: CASSFLTSGGSGANVLTF.

The gene calls are TRBV19 and TRBJ1-1; the match to TRBD1 covers 7 bases. CDR1 and CDR2 from the germline V gene are LNHDA and SQIVND (reference sequence). This CDR3 is 14 amino acids long. V trimming: 5 bases; J trimming: 1 base; junction bases outside the gene matches: 4. CDR3: CASSLQGRNTEAFF. The CDR3 DNA is TGTGCCAGTAGTTTACAGGGGCGGAACACTGAAGCTTTCTTT.

CDR3 coding DNA: TGCGCCAGCAGCCCGAGGACAGGGGGCAATCAGCCCCAGCATTTT. Amino acids: CASSPRTGGNQPQHF. The rearrangement joins TRBV5-1 to TRBJ1-5, with 9 bases identical to TRBD1. CDR1 SGHRS and CDR2 YFSETQ come from the germline V gene. The trim removed 4 bases at V and 2 bases at J, leaving 4 bases unmatched. There are 15 residues in the CDR3.

The chain has TRBV11-3 and TRBJ2-1; D could derive from TRBD1 or TRBD2 (5 bases each). Trimming removed 2 bases from V and 8 bases from J, with 7 bases in between. The CDR3 is 12 residues long. Germline values: CDR1 SGHNT, CDR2 YENEEA. The CDR3 coding sequence is TGTGCCAGCAGCTTATTGGGGGATGAGCAGTTCTTC. Translation gives CASSLLGDEQFF.

The chain couples TRBV4-2 to TRBJ2-5, with D tentatively TRBD2 (6 bases). Per the germline V gene, CDR1 is LGHNA and CDR2 is YNFKEQ. This CDR3 has 10 residues. V dropped 8 bases and J dropped 5 bases, with 6 bases sitting between them. The CDR3 nucleotides read TGTGCCAGCCGGGGGGAGACCCAGTACTTC. This sequence encodes CASRGETQYF.

This clone was observed a single time. The chain joins TRBV29-1 to TRBJ1-2; maybe TRBD1 (5 bases). The germline V gene encodes CDR1 SQVTM and CDR2 ANQGSEA. The CDR3 extends over 15 amino acids. Trimming stripped 6 bases from V and 1 base from J, with 18 bases between. In DNA form, the CDR3 reads TGCAGCGTGCACCCCAGAGGGGACTTTAACTATGGCTACACCTTC. It specifies CSVHPRGDFNYGYTF.

This chain uses TRBV6-6 with TRBJ1-5; D perhaps matches TRBD1 (6 bases). CDR1 and CDR2 from the germline V gene are MNHNY and SVGAGI (reference sequence). This CDR3 comprises 15 residues. V was cut by 2 bases and J by 0 bases, with 8 bases left in between. In DNA form, the CDR3 reads TGTGCCAGCAGTTACGCGGGGGCTAGCAATCAGCCCCAGCATTTT. Translating it yields CASSYAGASNQPQHF.

This clone occurred a few times. V is TRBV6-5 and J is TRBJ1-2; TRBD1 is a possible D gene (6 bases). The germline V and J ends were trimmed by 11 bases and 4 bases, with 20 bases remaining between them. This CDR3 contains 14 residues. The germline V gene encodes CDR1 MNHEY and CDR2 SVGAGI. The CDR3 DNA sequence: TGTGCCGGTGGTCTGAACAGGGAAGTCTATGGCTACACCTTC. Translated, it gives CAGGLNREVYGYTF.

The chain joins TRBV6-5 to TRBJ2-3; no reliable D call. The germline V gene has CDR1 MNHEY and CDR2 SVGAGI. The CDR3 is 14 amino acids. V lost 2 bases to trimming and J lost 8 bases, with 14 bases between them. Here the CDR3 DNA reads TGTGCCAGCAGTTACCCGAAGGATTTCGGTACGCAGTATTTT. Translated: CASSYPKDFGTQYF.

The rearrangement uses TRBV28 and TRBJ2-7, with a tentative D call TRBD2 (5 bases). This CDR3 spans 11 amino acids. V was shortened by 8 bases and J by 5 bases, with 10 bases between the two germline ends. Germline loops: CDR1 MDHEN, CDR2 SYDVKM. CDR3 loop: CASEGVDEQYF. CDR3 sequence (DNA): TGTGCCAGCGAGGGAGTTGACGAGCAGTACTTC.

The chain is built from TRBV28 and TRBJ1-1; D unresolved. The CDR3 spans 15 residues. Germline V gene lookup returns CDR1 MDHEN and CDR2 SYDVKM. Trimming stripped 6 bases from V and 1 base from J, with 15 bases between. CDR3 bases: TGTGCCAGCAGATATTCCATGGGTCAGAACACTGAAGCTTTCTTT. This gives the protein CASRYSMGQNTEAFF. The full variable domain, in which reference TRBV28 and TRBJ1-1 provide the parts outside the CDR3, is DVKVTQSSRYLVKRTGEKVFLECVQDMDHENMFWYRQDPGLGLRLIYFSYDVKMKEKGDIPEGYSVSREKKERFSLILESASTNQTSMYLCASRYSMGQNTEAFFGQGTRLTVV.

The rearrangement joins TRBV5-1 to TRBJ2-7; the D gene is possibly TRBD1 (7 bases). Deletions cut 0 bases from V and 1 base from J, with 11 bases between. This CDR3 is built from 15 residues. In germline, CDR1 is SGHRS, CDR2 YFSETQ. CDR3 DNA: TGCGCCAGCAGCTTGGTCGCAGGGGGGTCCTACGAGCAGTACTTC. Amino acids: CASSLVAGGSYEQYF.

This clone was observed once. The chain recombines TRBV4-2 with TRBJ2-1, with unresolved D. Trimming shortened V by 0 bases and J by 1 base, and 4 bases separated the two germline ends. Germline V CDR1 and CDR2: LGHNA, YNFKEQ. The CDR3 totals 14 residues. The CDR3 reads CASSQDLSYNEQFF. In nucleotides, the CDR3 is TGTGCCAGCAGCCAAGATCTATCCTACAATGAGCAGTTCTTC.

The chain links TRBV14 to TRBJ2-7, with TRBD2 identical over 9 bases. The CDR3 is made up of 15 amino acids. Germline V gene lookup returns CDR1 SGHDN and CDR2 FVKESK. V gave up 6 bases and J gave up 6 bases; unmatched junction bases: 12. The CDR3: CASRPASGDLSEQYF. CDR3 bases: TGTGCCAGCAGACCAGCTAGCGGGGACCTCTCCGAGCAGTACTTC.

This clone appeared once. V and J are TRBV6-4 and TRBJ2-1; perhaps TRBD2 as D (7 bases). The length of the CDR3 is 12 residues. V was shortened by 4 bases and J by 12 bases, with 13 bases between the two germline ends. The germline V gene has CDR1 MRHNA and CDR2 SNTAGT. CDR3 sequence (DNA): TGTGCCAGCAGTGCTCTGGGGGGGCGGCAGTTCTTC. It translates to CASSALGGRQFF.

This clone was observed once. V and J are TRBV19 and TRBJ1-5, with D perhaps matching TRBD1 (5 bases). Germline V gene data show CDR1 as LNHDA and CDR2 as SQIVND (reference sequence). The V end was cut by 7 bases, the J end by 0 bases, with 13 bases between. The CDR3 is 15 residues long. The CDR3 DNA follows: TGTGCCAGTACCGGGACCGTAGATAGCAATCAGCCCCAGCATTTT. Translated: CASTGTVDSNQPQHF.

V and J are TRBV5-1 and TRBJ1-4; maybe TRBD1 (6 bases). CDR3 length: 14 residues. The ends were cut back, 2 bases at V and 4 bases at J, with 9 bases in the middle. Germline V CDR1 and CDR2: SGHRS, YFSETQ. The CDR3 is CASSFQGNNEKLFF. The CDR3 DNA reads as TGCGCCAGCAGCTTCCAGGGGAATAATGAAAAACTGTTTTTT. The full variable domain, completed using reference TRBV5-1 and TRBJ1-4, is KAGVTQTPRYLIKTRGQQVTLSCSPISGHRSVSWYQQTPGQGLQFLFEYFSETQRNKGNFPGRFSGRQFSNSRSEMNVSTLELGDSALYLCASSFQGNNEKLFFGSGTQLSVL.

The V gene is TRBV7-3, the J gene TRBJ2-1; possible D gene TRBD2, 5 bases. Germline V gene lookup returns CDR1 SGHTA and CDR2 FQGTGA. The ends were cut back, 5 bases at V and 8 bases at J, with 13 bases in the middle. CDR3 size: 13 residues. This CDR3 is CASSTELGHEQFF. In nucleotides, the CDR3 is TGTGCCAGCAGCACCGAACTAGGACATGAGCAGTTCTTC.

The gene calls are TRBV3-1 (or the pseudogene TRBV3-2) and TRBJ2-7, with TRBD2 matching over 14 bases. Germline V gene lookup returns CDR1 LGHDT and CDR2 YNNKEL (reference sequence). V was clipped by 4 bases and J by 3 bases; unmatched bases: 2. CDR3 size: 15 residues. CDR3 sequence reads: CASSPGLAGGYEQYF. The DNA for the CDR3 is TGTGCCAGCAGCCCCGGACTAGCGGGGGGCTACGAGCAGTACTTC.